The 21 T cell receptor beta chains given below trace back to one sample, sequenced in a study of cytomegalovirus exposure and HLA in healthy donors. 60 Vbeta and 13 Jbeta primers were used in PCR. TCRdb's copy holds only in-frame clones and misses some; the assay was immunoSEQ multiplex PCR. The table shows around 99,000 clones, with around 77% occurring only once. The source material was PBMCs. The source of these receptors is a male donor in good health and CMV-seronegative.

Written as DNA, the CDR3 is TGTGCCAGCAGTGAGGTTCCAGGGCCCACAGGGTCTAACTATGGCTACACCTTC. Its protein is CASSEVPGPTGSNYGYTF. The V gene is TRBV6-1, the J gene TRBJ1-2; weak D call: TRBD1 (6 bases). CDR3 length: 18 amino acids. Trimming pared 3 bases from V and 0 bases from J, leaving 20 bases between. CDR1 is MNHNS and CDR2 is SASEGT in the germline V gene.

The chain couples TRBV25-1 to TRBJ2-1; 7 bases map to TRBD1. Unmatched junction bases numbered 8, after V lost 3 bases and J lost 3 bases. The CDR3 has 16 amino acids. Germline V gives CDR1 MGHDK, CDR2 SYGVNS. The CDR3 region has the DNA TGTGCCAGCAGTGAGCCGAAGACAGGGCTCTACAATGAGCAGTTCTTC. Amino acid sequence: CASSEPKTGLYNEQFF.

V gene TRBV27 combines with J gene TRBJ2-1; a weak D match, TRBD2 (6 bases). The CDR3 is made up of 15 amino acids. V lost 5 bases and J 4 bases, leaving 15 bases between the germline ends. The germline V gene encodes CDR1 MNHEY and CDR2 SMNVEV (reference sequence). As DNA, the CDR3 is TGTGCCAGCAGTCTGACTAGTAACTTGTACAATGAGCAGTTCTTC. Translating it yields CASSLTSNLYNEQFF.

The V gene is TRBV28, the J gene TRBJ2-7; 8 bases agree with TRBD1. The CDR3 is 15 amino acids. The germline CDR1 and CDR2 sequences are MDHEN and SYDVKM. Unmatched junction bases numbered 9, after V lost 6 bases and J lost 2 bases. The CDR3 loop is CASSQRTGLPYEQYF. The CDR3 DNA sequence: TGTGCCAGCAGCCAGAGGACAGGGCTTCCCTACGAGCAGTACTTC.

The genes are TRBV9 and TRBJ2-7; TRBD1 matches 9 bases. The germline gives CDR1 SGDLS, CDR2 YYNGEE. The CDR3 is 14 residues long. J gave up 3 bases and V 4 bases, and 5 bases lay outside the gene matches. The DNA of the CDR3 is TGTGCCAGCAGCCCAGGGGACAGGGTCTACGAGCAGTACTTC. Amino acid sequence: CASSPGDRVYEQYF.

The DNA of the CDR3 is TGTGCCAGCAGTGCCGACTCTGTAGGAGGGCAGTACTTC. Amino acid sequence: CASSADSVGGQYF. This chain connects TRBV6-6 to TRBJ2-7, with D perhaps matching TRBD2 (5 bases). The CDR3 covers 13 residues. V dropped 5 bases and J dropped 9 bases, with 17 bases sitting between them. CDR1 and CDR2 (germline): MNHNY, SVGAGI (reference sequence).

The chain employs TRBV7-2 and TRBJ2-3, with 16 bases identical to TRBD2. The germline gives CDR1 SGHTA, CDR2 FQGNSA. The CDR3 totals 17 residues. The trim removed 5 bases at V and 6 bases at J, leaving 8 bases unmatched. Here the CDR3 reads CASSHGTSGRALDTQYF. For the CDR3, the DNA is TGTGCCAGCAGCCACGGGACTAGCGGGAGGGCCTTGGATACGCAGTATTTT.

In this sample, this clone turned up a few times. The chain uses TRBV6-1 and TRBJ2-3, with TRBD1 identical over 7 bases. V lost 7 bases to trimming and J lost 2 bases; unmatched junction nucleotides: 9. Germline CDR1 reads MNHNS; CDR2 reads SASEGT. This CDR3 region has 15 residues. CDR3 bases: TGTGCCAGCACCAGACAAGGGGGCTACACAGATACGCAGTATTTT. Protein: CASTRQGGYTDTQYF.

V and J are TRBV4-1 and TRBJ2-5; 9 positions agree with TRBD2. The J call may be mistaken, given a closer DNA end match to TRBJ2-7. Germline CDR1 is MGHRA and CDR2 is YSYEKL. The CDR3 contains 15 residues. The CDR3 sequence: CASSRLAGAGYEQYF. DNA for the CDR3: TGCGCCAGCAGCCGGTTAGCGGGAGCTGGGTACGAGCAGTACTTC.

This chain joins TRBV7-2 and TRBJ1-1; 10 bases are a match to TRBD1. This CDR3 spans 18 amino acids. The ends lost 5 bases at V and 0 bases at J; junction bases unmatched: 12. The V gene's germline CDR1 is SGHTA and CDR2 FQGNSA. This chain's CDR3 is CASSIRRQGASLNTEAFF. CDR3 nucleotides: TGTGCCAGCAGCATTAGACGACAGGGGGCTTCTTTGAACACTGAAGCTTTCTTT.

The chain couples TRBV14 to TRBJ2-1; 8 positions agree with TRBD2. The CDR3 loop spans 15 amino acids. CDR1 is SGHDN and CDR2 is FVKESK in the germline V gene. Trimming took 1 base from V and 6 from J; bases not matched to a gene: 5. The CDR3 loop reads CASSQGDLAGNEQFF. In DNA, the CDR3 is TGTGCCAGCAGCCAAGGGGACCTAGCGGGCAATGAGCAGTTCTTC.

The rearrangement joins TRBV7-2 to TRBJ1-2; D remains unclear. V gave up 5 bases and J gave up 2 bases, with 12 bases separating them. Per the germline V gene, CDR1 is SGHTA and CDR2 is FQGNSA. This CDR3 is built from 14 residues. The CDR3 DNA is TGTGCCAGCAGCCCGTCCGCGGGGAACTATGGCTACACCTTC. It yields the protein CASSPSAGNYGYTF.

This clone was seen only once. The chain carries TRBV11-2 and TRBJ2-1, with TRBD2 matching 9 bases. The germline gives CDR1 SGHAT, CDR2 FQNNGV. Trimming cost V 3 bases and J 8 bases; bases outside gene matches: 8. This CDR3 has 15 amino acids. CDR3 nucleotide sequence: TGTGCCAGCAGCTTTAGCGGGAGAAACTCCCATGAGCAGTTCTTC. It is translated as CASSFSGRNSHEQFF.

The rearrangement joins TRBV10-1 to TRBJ2-7; 7 bases match TRBD1. Germline V lookup: CDR1 WNHNN, CDR2 SYGVQD (reference sequence). V was pared by 0 bases and J by 0 bases, with 5 bases of the junction left unmatched. This CDR3 is built from 16 residues. CDR3: CASSESVTGTSYEQYF. CDR3 DNA: TGCGCCAGCAGTGAGTCGGTGACAGGGACCTCCTACGAGCAGTACTTC.

The chain recombines TRBV9 with TRBJ1-2; tentatively, D is TRBD1 (5 bases). This CDR3 has 14 amino acids. V lost 2 bases to trimming and J lost 2 bases, with 10 bases between them. Germline loops: CDR1 SGDLS, CDR2 YYNGEE. In nucleotides, the CDR3 is TGTGCCAGCAGCGTCGCGACAGCGAACTATGGCTACACCTTC. It yields the protein CASSVATANYGYTF.

A remark on this clone: Additional DNA sequences in this sample encode the identical CDR3. The genes are TRBV28 and TRBJ2-5, with 10 bases matching TRBD2. V shed 6 bases, J shed 3 bases, and the junction held 13 bases outside the gene matches. CDR1 and CDR2 (germline): MDHEN, SYDVKM. The CDR3 spans 17 residues. The CDR3 DNA reads as TGTGCCAGCAGCTTTATCGTTGGACTAGCGGCGGAAGAGACCCAGTACTTC. Translating gives CASSFIVGLAAEETQYF.

The rearrangement links TRBV7-9 to TRBJ1-5, with D possibly TRBD1 on 6 matching bases. Trimming stripped 6 bases from V and 0 bases from J, with 9 bases between. The CDR3 extends over 14 amino acids. Germline V gene sequence: CDR1 SEHNR, CDR2 FQNEAQ (reference sequence). Written as DNA, the CDR3 is TGTGCCAGCAGTCCGACAGGTAGCAATCAGCCCCAGCATTTT. This encodes CASSPTGSNQPQHF.

The chain has TRBV2 and TRBJ2-7; 8 nucleotides line up with TRBD1. Germline CDR1 SNHLY, CDR2 FYNNEI. The V and J ends lost 9 bases and 6 bases, in that order; junction bases with no gene match: 16. There are 15 residues in the CDR3. Written as DNA, the CDR3 is TGTGCCAGTCGTCAGGACAGGGCCCCCCCCTCCGAGCAGTACTTC. It translates to CASRQDRAPPSEQYF.

The rearrangement joins TRBV27 to TRBJ1-5; D ambiguous. The germline V gene encodes CDR1 MNHEY and CDR2 SMNVEV (reference sequence). The CDR3 runs 14 residues. Trimming removed 3 bases at V and 0 bases at J, with 6 bases between. CDR3 bases: TGTGCCAGCAGTTTCTATAATAGCAATCAGCCCCAGCATTTT. It is translated as CASSFYNSNQPQHF.

The chain combines TRBV6-5 with TRBJ2-7; D is undetermined. V lost 6 bases and J 6 bases, leaving 18 bases between the germline ends. The CDR3 sequence is 14 residues long. Germline CDR1 reads MNHEY; CDR2 reads SVGAGI. The CDR3 nucleotides are TGTGCCAGCAGCCCAACGGAGAGGCCTGGCGAGCAGTACTTC. Translated: CASSPTERPGEQYF.

The rearrangement joins TRBV18 to TRBJ1-1; D is perhaps TRBD1 (6 bases). V lost 6 bases and J 5 bases, leaving 22 bases between the germline ends. Germline CDR1 reads KGHSH; CDR2 reads LQKENI. This CDR3 comprises 16 residues. The CDR3 reads CASSPQGHGMETEAFF. CDR3 DNA: TGTGCCAGCTCGCCCCAGGGACATGGGATGGAGACTGAAGCTTTCTTT. The full variable domain, with the rest looked up from reference TRBV18 and TRBJ1-1, is NAGVMQNPRHLVRRRGQEARLRCSPMKGHSHVYWYRQLPEEGLKFMVYLQKENIIDESGMPKERFSAEFPKEGPSILRIQQVVRGDSAAYFCASSPQGHGMETEAFFGQGTRLTVV.